This paragraph reports one TCR beta chain. Other nucleotide sequences in the sample specify the same CDR3. CD45RO negativity and positive selection for CCR7 defined naive CD8 cells, a population that excluded terminally differentiated effector memory CD45RA+ cells. The data were obtained in a study of shared clonotypes between healthy human individuals. This CDR3 comprises 14 residues. With 0 bases removed from V and 5 bases from J, the gap between germline ends came to 7 bases. Germline V gives CDR1 MNHEY, CDR2 SVGAGI. Libraries were prepared by immunoSEQ multiplex PCR; TCRdb keeps only in-frame clonotypes and omits some of them. The table includes about 2 million clones, around 96% detected once.

The gene calls are TRBV6-5 and TRBJ2-2; D is undetermined. Sequenced: naive CD8+ T cells sorted from blood. This clonotype originated in a man aged 18 to 30 in good health. In nucleotides, the CDR3 is TGTGCCAGCAGTTACTCGACGCGGACCGGGGAGCTGTTTTTT. This gives the protein CASSYSTRTGELFF.